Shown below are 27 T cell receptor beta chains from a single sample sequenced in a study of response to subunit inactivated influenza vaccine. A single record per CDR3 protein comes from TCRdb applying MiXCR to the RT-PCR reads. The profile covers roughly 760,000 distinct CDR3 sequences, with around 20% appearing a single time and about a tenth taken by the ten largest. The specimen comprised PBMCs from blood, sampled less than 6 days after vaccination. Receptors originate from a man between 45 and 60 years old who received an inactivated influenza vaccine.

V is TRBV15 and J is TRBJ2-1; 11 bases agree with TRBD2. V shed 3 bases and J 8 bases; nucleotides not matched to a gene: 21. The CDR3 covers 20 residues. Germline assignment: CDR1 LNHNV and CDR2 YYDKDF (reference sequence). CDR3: CATSRLPGQILAGVTDEQFF. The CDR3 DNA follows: TGTGCCACCAGCAGGCTTCCGGGACAGATACTAGCGGGAGTAACCGATGAGCAGTTCTTC. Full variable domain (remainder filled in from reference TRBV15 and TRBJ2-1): DAMVIQNPRYQVTQFGKPVTLSCSQTLNHNVMYWYQQKSSQAPKLLFHYYDKDFNNEADTPDNFQSRRPNTSFCFLDIRSPGLGDTAMYLCATSRLPGQILAGVTDEQFFGPGTRLTVL.

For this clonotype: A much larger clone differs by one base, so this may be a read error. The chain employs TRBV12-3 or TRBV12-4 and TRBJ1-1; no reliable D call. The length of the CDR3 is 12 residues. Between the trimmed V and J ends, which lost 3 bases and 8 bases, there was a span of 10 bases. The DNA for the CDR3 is TGTGCCAGCAGTTTGGGAGGTCGCGAAGCTTTCTTT. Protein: CASSLGGREAFF.

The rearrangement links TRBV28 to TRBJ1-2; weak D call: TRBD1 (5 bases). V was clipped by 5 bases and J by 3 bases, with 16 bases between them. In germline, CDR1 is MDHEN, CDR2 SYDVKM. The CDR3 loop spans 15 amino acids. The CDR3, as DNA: TGTGCCAGCAGTACTTGGGCAGGGAAGCACTATGGCTACACCTTC. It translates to CASSTWAGKHYGYTF.

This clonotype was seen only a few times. The DNA of the CDR3 is TGTGCCAGCAGCTTAGACAGGATAACCTACAATGAGCAGTTCTTC. Protein sequence: CASSLDRITYNEQFF. The V gene is TRBV7-8, the J gene TRBJ2-1; D may be TRBD1 (5 bases). This CDR3 is 15 amino acids long. Germline V gives CDR1 SGHVS, CDR2 FQNEAQ. Trimming took 1 base from V and 2 from J, leaving 9 bases between them.

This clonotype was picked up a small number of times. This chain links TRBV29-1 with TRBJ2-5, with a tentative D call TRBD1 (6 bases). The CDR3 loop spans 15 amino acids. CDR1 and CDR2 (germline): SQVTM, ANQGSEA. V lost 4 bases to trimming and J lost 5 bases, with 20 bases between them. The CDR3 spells CSVGPRDIQGETQYF. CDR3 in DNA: TGCAGCGTTGGCCCCCGGGACATCCAAGGGGAGACCCAGTACTTC. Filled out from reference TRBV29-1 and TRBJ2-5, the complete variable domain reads SAVISQKPSRDICQRGTSLTIQCQVDSQVTMMFWYRQQPGQSLTLIATANQGSEATYESGFVIDKFPISRPNLTFSTLTVSNMSPEDSSIYLCSVGPRDIQGETQYFGPGTRLLVL.

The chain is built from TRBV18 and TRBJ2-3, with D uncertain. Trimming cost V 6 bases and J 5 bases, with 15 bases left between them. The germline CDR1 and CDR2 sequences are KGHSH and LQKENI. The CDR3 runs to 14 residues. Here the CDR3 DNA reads TGTGCCAGCTCGAGGACCACCTTGGAAGATACGCAGTATTTT. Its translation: CASSRTTLEDTQYF.

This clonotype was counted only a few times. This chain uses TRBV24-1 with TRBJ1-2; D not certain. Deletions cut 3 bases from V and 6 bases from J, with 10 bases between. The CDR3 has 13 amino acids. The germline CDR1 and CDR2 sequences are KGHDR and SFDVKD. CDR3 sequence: CATSDDDLDGYTF. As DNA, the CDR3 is TGTGCCACCAGTGATGATGACCTGGATGGCTACACCTTC.

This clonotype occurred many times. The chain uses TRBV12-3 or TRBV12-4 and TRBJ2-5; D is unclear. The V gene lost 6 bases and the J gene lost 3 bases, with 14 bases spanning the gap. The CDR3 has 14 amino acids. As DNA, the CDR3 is TGTGCCAGCAGCCAACTAACGTTTGAAGAGACCCAGTACTTC. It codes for CASSQLTFEETQYF.

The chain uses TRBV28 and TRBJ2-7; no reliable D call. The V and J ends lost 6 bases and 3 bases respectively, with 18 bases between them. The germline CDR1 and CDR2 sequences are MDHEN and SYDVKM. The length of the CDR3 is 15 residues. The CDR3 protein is CASRIKLDSFYEQYF. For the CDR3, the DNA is TGTGCCAGCAGGATCAAGCTGGATTCCTTCTACGAGCAGTACTTC.

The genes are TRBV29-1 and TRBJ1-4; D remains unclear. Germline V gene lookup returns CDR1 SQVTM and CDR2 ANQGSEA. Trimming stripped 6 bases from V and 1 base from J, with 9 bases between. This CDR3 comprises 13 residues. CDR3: CSVSRRTNEKLFF. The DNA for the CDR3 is TGCAGCGTCAGCCGGAGAACTAATGAAAAACTGTTTTTT.

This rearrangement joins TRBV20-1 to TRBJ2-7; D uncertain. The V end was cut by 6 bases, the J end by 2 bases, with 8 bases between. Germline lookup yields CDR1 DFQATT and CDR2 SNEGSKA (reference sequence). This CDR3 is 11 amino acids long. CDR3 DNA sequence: TGCAGTGCCAAGGCCGCCTACGAGCAGTACTTC. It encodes CSAKAAYEQYF.

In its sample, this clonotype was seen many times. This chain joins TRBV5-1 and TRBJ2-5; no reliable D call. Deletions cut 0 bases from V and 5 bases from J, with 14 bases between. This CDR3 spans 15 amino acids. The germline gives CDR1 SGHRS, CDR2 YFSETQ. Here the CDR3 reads CASSLGRADSETQYF. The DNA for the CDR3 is TGCGCCAGCAGCTTGGGTCGGGCAGACTCTGAGACCCAGTACTTC.

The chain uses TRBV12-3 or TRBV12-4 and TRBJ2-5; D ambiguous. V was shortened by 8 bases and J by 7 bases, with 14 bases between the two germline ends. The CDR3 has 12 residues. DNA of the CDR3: TGTGCCAGCCGCGAGGCCTCGGGGACCCAGTACTTC. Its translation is CASREASGTQYF.

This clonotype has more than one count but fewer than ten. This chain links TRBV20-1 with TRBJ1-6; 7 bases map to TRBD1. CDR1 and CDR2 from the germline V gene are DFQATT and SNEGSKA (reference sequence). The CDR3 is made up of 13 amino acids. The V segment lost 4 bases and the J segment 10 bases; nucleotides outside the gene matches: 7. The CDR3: CSATRGPASPLHF. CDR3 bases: TGCAGTGCTACTAGGGGGCCGGCCTCACCCCTCCACTTT.

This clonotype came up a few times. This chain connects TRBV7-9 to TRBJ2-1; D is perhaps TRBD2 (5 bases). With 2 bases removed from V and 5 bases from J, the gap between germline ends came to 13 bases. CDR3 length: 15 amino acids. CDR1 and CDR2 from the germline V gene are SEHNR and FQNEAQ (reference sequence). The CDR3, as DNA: TGTGCCAGCAGCTTAATCTACAAACTAGACAATGAGCAGTTCTTC. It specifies CASSLIYKLDNEQFF. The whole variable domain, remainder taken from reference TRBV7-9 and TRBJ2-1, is DTGVSQNPRHKITKRGQNVTFRCDPISEHNRLYWYRQTLGQGPEFLTYFQNEAQLEKSRLLSDRFSAERPKGSFSTLEIQRTEQGDSAMYLCASSLIYKLDNEQFFGPGTRLTVL.

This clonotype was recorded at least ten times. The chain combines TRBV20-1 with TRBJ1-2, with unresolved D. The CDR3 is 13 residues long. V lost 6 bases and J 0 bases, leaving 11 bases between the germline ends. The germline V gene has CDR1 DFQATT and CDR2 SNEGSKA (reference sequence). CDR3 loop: CSAPKKANYGYTF. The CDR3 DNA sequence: TGCAGTGCCCCGAAGAAGGCTAACTATGGCTACACCTTC.

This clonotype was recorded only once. For the CDR3, the DNA is TGTGCCAGCAGTTTATCTGGGGTTGGTCGGCGGGGGCGCCAAGAGACCCAGTACTTC. Encoded protein: CASSLSGVGRRGRQETQYF. The chain recombines TRBV27 with TRBJ2-5; D may be TRBD2 (7 bases). The length of the CDR3 is 19 residues. From germline, CDR1 is MNHEY and CDR2 SMNVEV (reference sequence). V gave up 0 bases and J gave up 1 base, with 21 bases separating them.

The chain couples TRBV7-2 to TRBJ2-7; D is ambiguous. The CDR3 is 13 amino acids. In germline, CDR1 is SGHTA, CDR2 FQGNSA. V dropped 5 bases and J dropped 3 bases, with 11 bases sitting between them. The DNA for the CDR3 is TGTGCCAGCAGCCCCAAGCTAGACTACGAGCAGTACTTC. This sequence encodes CASSPKLDYEQYF.

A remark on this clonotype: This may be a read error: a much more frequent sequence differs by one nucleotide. CDR3 loop: CSASLRRRSSYEQNF. CDR3 nucleotide sequence: TGCAGTGCTAGTTTACGCAGGCGAAGCTCCTACGAGCAGAACTTC. This sequence joins TRBV20-1 and TRBJ2-7; D not resolved. Per germline, CDR1 DFQATT and CDR2 SNEGSKA (reference sequence). This CDR3 spans 15 amino acids.

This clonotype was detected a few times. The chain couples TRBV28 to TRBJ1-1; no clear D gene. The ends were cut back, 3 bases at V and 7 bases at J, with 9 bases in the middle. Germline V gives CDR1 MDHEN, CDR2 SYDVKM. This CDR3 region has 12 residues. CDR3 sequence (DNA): TGTGCCAGCAGTTTGGTCGAAAGTGAAGCTTTCTTT. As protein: CASSLVESEAFF.

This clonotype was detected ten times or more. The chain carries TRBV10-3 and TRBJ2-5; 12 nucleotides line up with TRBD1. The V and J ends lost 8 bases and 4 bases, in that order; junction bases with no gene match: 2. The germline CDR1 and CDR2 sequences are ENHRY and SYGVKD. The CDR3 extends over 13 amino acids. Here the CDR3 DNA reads TGTGCCATCTCGGGACAGGGGGCAGAGACCCAGTACTTC. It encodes CAISGQGAETQYF.

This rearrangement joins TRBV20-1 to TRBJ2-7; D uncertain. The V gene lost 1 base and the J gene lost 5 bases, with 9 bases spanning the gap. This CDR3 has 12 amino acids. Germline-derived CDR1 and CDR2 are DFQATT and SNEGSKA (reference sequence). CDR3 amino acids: CSARVGFDEQYF. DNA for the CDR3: TGCAGTGCTAGAGTGGGGTTCGACGAGCAGTACTTC.

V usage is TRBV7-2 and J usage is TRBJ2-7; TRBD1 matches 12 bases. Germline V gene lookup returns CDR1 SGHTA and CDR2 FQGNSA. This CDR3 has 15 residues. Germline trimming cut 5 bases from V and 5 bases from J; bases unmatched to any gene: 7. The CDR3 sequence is CASSMGQGAFHEQYF. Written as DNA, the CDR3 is TGTGCCAGCAGCATGGGACAGGGGGCTTTCCACGAGCAGTACTTC.

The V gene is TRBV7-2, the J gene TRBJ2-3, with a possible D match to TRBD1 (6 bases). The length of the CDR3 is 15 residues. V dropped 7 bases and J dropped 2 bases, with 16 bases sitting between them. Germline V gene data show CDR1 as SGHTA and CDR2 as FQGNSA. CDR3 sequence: CASTTGYRDTDTQYF. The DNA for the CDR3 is TGTGCCAGCACCACTGGATACAGGGACACAGATACGCAGTATTTT.

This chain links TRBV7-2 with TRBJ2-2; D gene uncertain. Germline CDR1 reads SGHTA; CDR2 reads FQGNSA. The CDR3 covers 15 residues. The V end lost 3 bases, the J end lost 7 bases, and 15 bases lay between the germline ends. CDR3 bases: TGTGCCAGCAGCTTTTCGGAAAGGGTTCACGGGGAGCTGTTTTTT. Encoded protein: CASSFSERVHGELFF. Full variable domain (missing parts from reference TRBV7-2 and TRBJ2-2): GAGVSQSPSNKVTEKGKDVELRCDPISGHTALYWYRQSLGQGLEFLIYFQGNSAPDKSGLPSDRFSAERTGGSVSTLTIQRTQQEDSAVYLCASSFSERVHGELFFGEGSRLTVL.

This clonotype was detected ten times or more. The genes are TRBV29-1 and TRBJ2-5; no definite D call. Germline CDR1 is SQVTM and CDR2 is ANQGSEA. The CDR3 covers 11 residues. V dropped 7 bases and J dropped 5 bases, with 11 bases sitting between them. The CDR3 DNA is TGCAGCGCCCAATCCTGGGAGACCCAGTACTTC. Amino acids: CSAQSWETQYF.

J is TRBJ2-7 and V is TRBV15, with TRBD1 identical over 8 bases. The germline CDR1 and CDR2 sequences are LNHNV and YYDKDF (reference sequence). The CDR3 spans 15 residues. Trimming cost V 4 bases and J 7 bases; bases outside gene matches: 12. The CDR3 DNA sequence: TGTGCCACCAGCATAGGACAGGGCCCCTTTATGGAGCAGTACTTC. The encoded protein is CATSIGQGPFMEQYF.